This passage covers 2 T cell receptor beta chains from one sample sequenced in a study of response to subunit inactivated influenza vaccine. TCRdb reanalysed the RT-PCR reads using MiXCR and keeps one entry per CDR3 protein. The sample contains about 530,000 distinct CDR3 sequences, about an eighth of which appear only once. The sample here was PBMCs from blood, taken about 6 weeks after vaccination. These TCRs come from a man over 45 who received an inactivated influenza vaccine.

This clonotype was counted ten times or more. The V call is TRBV6-5, the J call TRBJ2-3; D gene uncertain. CDR1 is MNHEY and CDR2 is SVGAGI in the germline V gene. There are 14 residues in the CDR3. Trimming shortened V by 0 bases and J by 3 bases, and 7 bases separated the two germline ends. The CDR3 DNA sequence: TGTGCCAGCAGTTACTCGCACGGGACAGATACGCAGTATTTT. It translates to CASSYSHGTDTQYF.

This clonotype was counted only a few times. This chain joins TRBV7-2 and TRBJ2-7; TRBD1 agrees at 7 bases. The CDR3 has 15 residues. Germline values: CDR1 SGHTA, CDR2 FQGNSA. Germline trimming cut 0 bases from V and 3 bases from J; bases unmatched to any gene: 5. The CDR3 here is CASSLAQGYYYEQYF. In nucleotides, the CDR3 is TGTGCCAGCAGCTTAGCACAGGGGTATTACTACGAGCAGTACTTC.